Included here is one T cell receptor (beta chain) sequence, with context. The data stem from a study of CD8 T cells in Susac syndrome. With V trimmed by 10 bases and J by 1 base, 7 bases remained unmatched. This CDR3 comprises 14 residues. Germline V gives CDR1 MNHEY, CDR2 SVGAGI. The RNA input was about 0.45 to 1 ug, and it was reverse transcribed with random hexamers. A multiplex approach, immunoSEQ multiplex PCR, amplified TCR beta CDR3 across 54 Vbeta and 13 Jbeta. MiXCR, run by TCRdb on the immunoSEQ multiplex PCR reads, gives a single entry per CDR3 protein. The repertoire holds some 220,000 distinct CDR3 sequences, with about 95% as singletons.

V gene TRBV6-5 combines with J gene TRBJ2-5; 9 bases are a match to TRBD1. This receptor was obtained from a human donor with multiple sclerosis. Sample: CD4+ T cells from PBMCs. CDR3 sequence: CATGQGPFQETQYF. In nucleotides, the CDR3 is TGTGCCACGGGACAGGGCCCCTTCCAAGAGACCCAGTACTTC.